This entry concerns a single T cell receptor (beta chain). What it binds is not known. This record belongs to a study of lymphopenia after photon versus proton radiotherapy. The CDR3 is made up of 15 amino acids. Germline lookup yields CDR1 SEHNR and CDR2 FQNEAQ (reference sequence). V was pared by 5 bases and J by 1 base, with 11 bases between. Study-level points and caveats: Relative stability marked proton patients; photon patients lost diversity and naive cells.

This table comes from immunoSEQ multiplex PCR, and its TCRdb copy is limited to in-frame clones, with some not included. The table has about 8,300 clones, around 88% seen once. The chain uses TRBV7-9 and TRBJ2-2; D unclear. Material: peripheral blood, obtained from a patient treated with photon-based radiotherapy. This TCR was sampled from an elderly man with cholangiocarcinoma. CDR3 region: CASSTGNGNTGELFF. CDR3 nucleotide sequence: TGTGCCAGCAGCACCGGTAATGGGAACACCGGGGAGCTGTTTTTT.